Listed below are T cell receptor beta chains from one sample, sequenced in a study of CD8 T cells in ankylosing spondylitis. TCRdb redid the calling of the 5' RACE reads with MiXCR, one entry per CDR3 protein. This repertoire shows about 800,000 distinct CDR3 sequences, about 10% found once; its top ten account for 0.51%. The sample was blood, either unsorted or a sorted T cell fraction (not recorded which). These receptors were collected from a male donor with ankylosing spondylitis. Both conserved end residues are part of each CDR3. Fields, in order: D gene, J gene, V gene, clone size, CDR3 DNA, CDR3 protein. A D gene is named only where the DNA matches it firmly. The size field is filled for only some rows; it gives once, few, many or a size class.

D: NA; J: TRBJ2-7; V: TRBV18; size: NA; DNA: TGTGCCAGCTCACCTTTAGCGGAGATGAGTTCGGAGCAGTACTTC; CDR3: CASSPLAEMSSEQYF
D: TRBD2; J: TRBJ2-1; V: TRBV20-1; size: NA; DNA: TGCAGTGCTAGAGATCTTCGCGGGAGACACTACAATGAGCAGTTCTTC; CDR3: CSARDLRGRHYNEQFF
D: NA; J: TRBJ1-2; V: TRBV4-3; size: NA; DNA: TGCGCCAGCAGCCATGTTGGGGATGGACAGAACTATGGCTACACCTTC; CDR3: CASSHVGDGQNYGYTF
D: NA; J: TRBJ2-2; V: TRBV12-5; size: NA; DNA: TGTGCTAGTGGCCGCTGGACCGGGGAGCTGTTTTTT; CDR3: CASGRWTGELFF
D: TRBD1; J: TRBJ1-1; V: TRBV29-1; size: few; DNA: TGCAGCGTGGCGGGACAGGGGGGCACTGAAGCTTTCTTT; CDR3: CSVAGQGGTEAFF
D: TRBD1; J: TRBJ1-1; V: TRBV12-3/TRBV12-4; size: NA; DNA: TGTGCCAGCAGTGCGTACAGGGGTCGGACTGAAGCTTTCTTT; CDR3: CASSAYRGRTEAFF
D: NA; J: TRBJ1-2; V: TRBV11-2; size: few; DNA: TGTGCCAGCAGCTTAGCGAGTACTCTCTATGGCTACACCTTC; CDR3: CASSLASTLYGYTF
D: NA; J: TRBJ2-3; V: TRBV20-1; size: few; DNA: TGCAGTGCTGGGCCCCGGAGGGATACGCAGTATTTT; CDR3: CSAGPRRDTQYF
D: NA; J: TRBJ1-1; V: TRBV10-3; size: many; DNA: TGTGCCATCAGTGCGAGGGGTCTGTGGGAAGCTTTCTTT; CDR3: CAISARGLWEAFF
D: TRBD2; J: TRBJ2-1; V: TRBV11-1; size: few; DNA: TGTGCCAGCAGCTTTAGCGGGGGGGTCTACAATGAGCAGTTCTTC; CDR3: CASSFSGGVYNEQFF
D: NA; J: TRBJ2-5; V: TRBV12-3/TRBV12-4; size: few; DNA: TGTGCCAGCAGTTTAAACGGTCAAGAGACCCAGTACTTC; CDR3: CASSLNGQETQYF
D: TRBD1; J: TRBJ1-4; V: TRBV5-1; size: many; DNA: TGCGCCAGCAGCTTGGACAGGGGATCTGAAAAACTGTTTTTT; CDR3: CASSLDRGSEKLFF
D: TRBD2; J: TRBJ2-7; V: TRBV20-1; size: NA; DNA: TGCAGTGCGGGCGGGGGGTTCCGATACGAGCAGTACTTC; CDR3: CSAGGGFRYEQYF
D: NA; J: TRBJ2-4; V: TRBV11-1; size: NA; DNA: TGTGCCAGCAGCCTCGGACTGATGCAAAACATTCAGTACTTC; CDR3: CASSLGLMQNIQYF
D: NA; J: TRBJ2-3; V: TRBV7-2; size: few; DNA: TGTGCCAGCAGCTTGATCGGGGCCAGCCGAGATACGCAGTATTTT; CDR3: CASSLIGASRDTQYF
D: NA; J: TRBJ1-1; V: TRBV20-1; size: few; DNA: TGCAGTGCTAGAGCCCAGATGAACACTGAAGCTTTCTTT; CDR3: CSARAQMNTEAFF
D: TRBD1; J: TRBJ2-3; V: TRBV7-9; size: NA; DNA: TGTGCCAGCAGCCGAGACAGGGTCCGCACAGATACGCAGTATTTT; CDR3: CASSRDRVRTDTQYF
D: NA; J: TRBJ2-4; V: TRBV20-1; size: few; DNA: TGCAGTGCTGCCCACCTATCAGCCAAAAACATTCAGTACTTC; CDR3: CSAAHLSAKNIQYF
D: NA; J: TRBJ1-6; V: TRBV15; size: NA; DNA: TGTGCCACCAGCAGAGGCCCTAATTCACCCCTCCACTTT; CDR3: CATSRGPNSPLHF
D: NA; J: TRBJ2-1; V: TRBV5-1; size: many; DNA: TGCGCCAGCAGCTTGGAAGCGTCGAGCTCCTACAATGAGCAGTTCTTC; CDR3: CASSLEASSSYNEQFF
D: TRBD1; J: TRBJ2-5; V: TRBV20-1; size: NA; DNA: TGCAGTGCTAGTACAGGACAGGGGGAGGAGACCCAGTACTTC; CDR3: CSASTGQGEETQYF
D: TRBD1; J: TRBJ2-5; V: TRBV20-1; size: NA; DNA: TGCAGTGCTGCGGACAGGATGAAAGAGACCCAGTACTTC; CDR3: CSAADRMKETQYF
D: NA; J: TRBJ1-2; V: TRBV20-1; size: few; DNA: TGCAGTGCTAGAGATCAGGGCACAAACTATGGCTACACCTTC; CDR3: CSARDQGTNYGYTF
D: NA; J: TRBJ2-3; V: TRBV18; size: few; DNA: TGTGCCAGCTCCCGGGGACAATCCTCTTGGGATACGCAGTATTTT; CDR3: CASSRGQSSWDTQYF
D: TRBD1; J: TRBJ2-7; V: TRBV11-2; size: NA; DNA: TGTGCCAGCAGCTCTCGATTACAGGGGAACGAGCAGTACTTC; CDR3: CASSSRLQGNEQYF
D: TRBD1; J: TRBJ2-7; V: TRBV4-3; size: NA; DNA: TGCGCCAGCAGCCACGGGACAGGGGACGTTACCTACGAGCAGTACTTC; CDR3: CASSHGTGDVTYEQYF
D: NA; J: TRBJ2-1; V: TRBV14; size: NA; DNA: TGTGCCAGCAGGGAGCGGAATTACAATGAGCAGTTCTTC; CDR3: CASRERNYNEQFF
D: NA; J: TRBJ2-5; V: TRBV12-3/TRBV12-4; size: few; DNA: TGTGCCAGCAACCCGACTTGGACTAATCAAGAGACCCAGTACTTC; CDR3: CASNPTWTNQETQYF